The rows below give T cell receptor beta chains drawn from one sample of a study of cytomegalovirus exposure and HLA in healthy donors. Produced via immunoSEQ multiplex PCR; TCRdb's table is partial and in-frame only. The profile covers under 150,000 clones, with approximately 81% appearing a single time and about 0.7% taken by the ten largest. Specimen: PBMCs. The receptors derive from a man aged 18 to 29 in good health and CMV-seronegative. Each CDR3 is given with its conserved first and last residue. The order of the fields is D gene, V gene, clone size, J gene, CDR3 protein, CDR3 DNA. The D gene is left open where the match is weak. Clone size appears in some rows only: once, few, many, or a class for an expanded clone.

d_call: TRBD2
v_call: TRBV30
clone_size: -
j_call: TRBJ2-7
cdr3_aa: CAWSVGTGGYEQYF
cdr3_nt: TGTGCCTGGAGTGTAGGTACCGGGGGGTACGAGCAGTACTTC

d_call: -
v_call: TRBV5-8
clone_size: -
j_call: TRBJ2-1
cdr3_aa: CASSAGYNEQFF
cdr3_nt: TGTGCCAGCAGCGCGGGATACAATGAGCAGTTCTTC

d_call: -
v_call: TRBV6-1
clone_size: -
j_call: TRBJ1-6
cdr3_aa: CASSGNHFRAVDSPLHF
cdr3_nt: TGTGCCAGCAGTGGCAATCATTTCAGGGCCGTTGATTCACCCCTCCACTTT

d_call: TRBD2
v_call: TRBV11-2
clone_size: -
j_call: TRBJ2-3
cdr3_aa: CASSWGLAITDTQYF
cdr3_nt: TGTGCCAGCAGCTGGGGACTAGCAATCACAGATACGCAGTATTTT

d_call: -
v_call: TRBV2
clone_size: -
j_call: TRBJ1-1
cdr3_aa: CASMAVNTEAFF
cdr3_nt: TGTGCCAGCATGGCCGTGAACACTGAAGCTTTCTTT

d_call: -
v_call: TRBV5-8
clone_size: -
j_call: TRBJ1-6
cdr3_aa: CASAPRAGRVINSPLHF
cdr3_nt: TGTGCCAGCGCCCCGCGGGCGGGCAGAGTCATTAATTCACCCCTCCACTTT

d_call: -
v_call: TRBV7-9
clone_size: -
j_call: TRBJ1-4
cdr3_aa: CSSSQRVLAKLFF
cdr3_nt: TGTTCCAGCTCCCAACGGGTTTTGGCAAAACTGTTTTTT

d_call: -
v_call: TRBV9
clone_size: once
j_call: TRBJ1-2
cdr3_aa: CASSAGPGRDYGYTF
cdr3_nt: TGTGCCAGCAGCGCCGGACCAGGGAGGGACTATGGCTACACCTTC

d_call: TRBD1
v_call: TRBV27
clone_size: once
j_call: TRBJ2-2
cdr3_aa: CASSEIPRDRGPTGELFF
cdr3_nt: TGTGCCAGCAGCGAAATCCCCCGGGACAGGGGGCCCACCGGGGAGCTGTTTTTT

d_call: -
v_call: TRBV5-6
clone_size: few
j_call: TRBJ1-5
cdr3_aa: CASSLGSQPQHF
cdr3_nt: TGTGCCAGCAGCTTGGGGAGCCAGCCCCAGCATTTT

d_call: TRBD2
v_call: TRBV19
clone_size: -
j_call: TRBJ2-2
cdr3_aa: CATDSGTSRGELFF
cdr3_nt: TGTGCCACCGACTCCGGGACTAGCAGAGGGGAGCTGTTTTTT

d_call: -
v_call: TRBV5-1
clone_size: once
j_call: TRBJ1-4
cdr3_aa: CASSAGLGPVEKLFF
cdr3_nt: TGCGCCAGCAGCGCGGGACTCGGTCCCGTCGAAAAACTGTTTTTT

d_call: -
v_call: TRBV9
clone_size: -
j_call: TRBJ1-4
cdr3_aa: CASSVVGGEKLFF
cdr3_nt: TGTGCCAGCAGCGTAGTGGGAGGTGAAAAACTGTTTTTT

d_call: -
v_call: TRBV15
clone_size: -
j_call: TRBJ2-1
cdr3_aa: CATSPYPNEQFF
cdr3_nt: TGTGCCACCAGCCCCTATCCCAATGAGCAGTTCTTC

d_call: -
v_call: TRBV19
clone_size: -
j_call: TRBJ1-5
cdr3_aa: CASSSRVTWSNQPQHF
cdr3_nt: TGTGCCAGTAGTTCCAGGGTTACGTGGAGCAATCAGCCCCAGCATTTT

d_call: -
v_call: TRBV7-3
clone_size: -
j_call: TRBJ1-2
cdr3_aa: CASSPGLSYGYTF
cdr3_nt: TGTGCCAGCAGCCCGGGACTGTCCTATGGCTACACCTTC

d_call: -
v_call: TRBV19
clone_size: -
j_call: TRBJ1-1
cdr3_aa: CASSPQSTEAFF
cdr3_nt: TGTGCCAGTAGTCCACAGAGCACTGAAGCTTTCTTT

d_call: TRBD1
v_call: TRBV13
clone_size: few
j_call: TRBJ1-3
cdr3_aa: CASSLFFVAGGDGDGNTIYF
cdr3_nt: TGTGCCAGCAGCTTGTTTTTTGTGGCAGGGGGCGACGGGGATGGAAACACCATATATTTT

d_call: TRBD1
v_call: TRBV2
clone_size: -
j_call: TRBJ1-1
cdr3_aa: CASWGTGTGGHTEAFF
cdr3_nt: TGTGCCAGCTGGGGTACCGGGACAGGGGGACACACTGAAGCTTTCTTT

d_call: -
v_call: TRBV30
clone_size: -
j_call: TRBJ1-3
cdr3_aa: CAWIFPRGGAGNTIYF
cdr3_nt: TGTGCCTGGATTTTTCCCCGGGGGGGGGCTGGAAACACCATATATTTT

d_call: -
v_call: TRBV30
clone_size: once
j_call: TRBJ1-2
cdr3_aa: CAWSEPAGNYGYTF
cdr3_nt: TGTGCCTGGAGTGAACCGGCAGGGAACTATGGCTACACCTTC

d_call: TRBD1
v_call: TRBV25-1
clone_size: once
j_call: TRBJ2-7
cdr3_aa: CASSAGTGHYEQYF
cdr3_nt: TGTGCCAGCAGTGCCGGGACAGGACACTACGAGCAGTACTTC

d_call: -
v_call: TRBV29-1
clone_size: -
j_call: TRBJ1-5
cdr3_aa: CSAQGGNQPQHF
cdr3_nt: TGCAGCGCTCAAGGGGGCAATCAGCCCCAGCATTTT

d_call: -
v_call: TRBV6-6
clone_size: -
j_call: TRBJ1-1
cdr3_aa: CASRYIGKNTEAFF
cdr3_nt: TGTGCCAGCAGGTATATCGGGAAAAACACTGAAGCTTTCTTT

d_call: TRBD1
v_call: TRBV19
clone_size: -
j_call: TRBJ1-4
cdr3_aa: CASSRPGQETTTNEKLFF
cdr3_nt: TGTGCCAGTAGTAGGCCGGGACAGGAGACAACAACTAATGAAAAACTGTTTTTT

d_call: -
v_call: TRBV7-6
clone_size: -
j_call: TRBJ1-4
cdr3_aa: CASSESLINEKLFF
cdr3_nt: TGTGCCAGCAGCGAGAGTTTAATTAATGAAAAACTGTTTTTT

d_call: TRBD2
v_call: TRBV27
clone_size: -
j_call: TRBJ2-7
cdr3_aa: CASSLSSGGTYEQYF
cdr3_nt: TGTGCCAGCAGTTTATCGAGCGGGGGGACCTACGAGCAGTACTTC

d_call: TRBD1
v_call: TRBV9
clone_size: -
j_call: TRBJ1-1
cdr3_aa: CASSAGGGGRAEAFF
cdr3_nt: TGTGCCAGCAGCGCAGGAGGGGGCGGTCGGGCTGAAGCTTTCTTT

d_call: TRBD1
v_call: TRBV18
clone_size: -
j_call: TRBJ2-7
cdr3_aa: CASSPDRTAEQYF
cdr3_nt: TGTGCCAGCTCACCGGACAGGACGGCCGAGCAGTACTTC

d_call: -
v_call: TRBV28
clone_size: -
j_call: TRBJ1-1
cdr3_aa: CASSPLTNTEAFF
cdr3_nt: TGTGCCAGCAGTCCTTTGACAAACACTGAAGCTTTCTTT

d_call: TRBD2
v_call: TRBV9
clone_size: -
j_call: TRBJ2-1
cdr3_aa: CASSAPVAGGNEQFF
cdr3_nt: TGTGCCAGCAGCGCCCCCGTAGCGGGGGGGAATGAGCAGTTCTTC

d_call: -
v_call: TRBV27
clone_size: few
j_call: TRBJ1-2
cdr3_aa: CASSFRRDYGYTF
cdr3_nt: TGTGCCAGCAGTTTTAGGCGGGACTATGGCTACACCTTC

d_call: TRBD1
v_call: TRBV6-6
clone_size: few
j_call: TRBJ1-2
cdr3_aa: CASSGRGRGVNYGYTF
cdr3_nt: TGTGCCAGCAGTGGCAGGGGGCGCGGGGTAAACTATGGCTACACCTTC

d_call: -
v_call: TRBV6-5
clone_size: -
j_call: TRBJ1-1
cdr3_aa: CASSYTGHPNGAFF
cdr3_nt: TGTGCCAGCAGTTATACAGGCCATCCTAATGGAGCTTTCTTT

d_call: -
v_call: TRBV4-2
clone_size: -
j_call: TRBJ2-3
cdr3_aa: CASSPRTGSQVTQYF
cdr3_nt: TGTGCCAGCAGCCCCCGGACTGGATCACAAGTTACGCAGTATTTT

d_call: TRBD1
v_call: TRBV27
clone_size: -
j_call: TRBJ2-1
cdr3_aa: CASSFGTVEFF
cdr3_nt: TGTGCCAGCAGTTTCGGGACAGTTGAGTTCTTC

d_call: TRBD1
v_call: TRBV5-1
clone_size: -
j_call: TRBJ2-1
cdr3_aa: CASSLGGTGGINEQFF
cdr3_nt: TGCGCCAGCAGCTTGGGCGGGACAGGGGGGATCAATGAGCAGTTCTTC

d_call: -
v_call: TRBV10-1
clone_size: -
j_call: TRBJ1-3
cdr3_aa: CANRGAGVRSGNTIYF
cdr3_nt: TGCGCCAACCGTGGGGCAGGCGTCCGCTCTGGAAACACCATATATTTT

d_call: -
v_call: TRBV6-6
clone_size: -
j_call: TRBJ1-1
cdr3_aa: CASSYPGANTEAFF
cdr3_nt: TGTGCCAGCAGTTACCCAGGGGCGAACACTGAAGCTTTCTTT

d_call: TRBD1
v_call: TRBV4-1
clone_size: -
j_call: TRBJ1-2
cdr3_aa: CASSQEGQNPIAYGYNF
cdr3_nt: TGCGCCAGCAGCCAAGAGGGACAGAACCCTATTGCCTATGGCTACAACTTC

d_call: TRBD1
v_call: TRBV5-1
clone_size: few
j_call: TRBJ1-1
cdr3_aa: CASSLQGVNTEAFF
cdr3_nt: TGCGCCAGCAGCTTGCAGGGGGTAAACACTGAAGCTTTCTTT

d_call: -
v_call: TRBV28
clone_size: few
j_call: TRBJ2-3
cdr3_aa: CASAEFTDTQYF
cdr3_nt: TGTGCCAGCGCGGAGTTCACAGATACGCAGTATTTT

d_call: TRBD1
v_call: TRBV30
clone_size: -
j_call: TRBJ2-6
cdr3_aa: CVWGTVLFSGANVLTF
cdr3_nt: TGTGTCTGGGGGACAGTTCTGTTCTCTGGGGCCAACGTCCTGACTTTC

d_call: -
v_call: TRBV30
clone_size: -
j_call: TRBJ1-3
cdr3_aa: CAWSGTAVRNTIYF
cdr3_nt: TGTGCCTGGAGTGGGACAGCAGTCAGAAACACCATATATTTT

d_call: TRBD1
v_call: TRBV7-9
clone_size: -
j_call: TRBJ2-1
cdr3_aa: CASSLGQGSYNEQFF
cdr3_nt: TGTGCCAGCAGCTTGGGACAGGGGTCCTACAATGAGCAGTTCTTC

d_call: -
v_call: TRBV5-1
clone_size: -
j_call: TRBJ1-4
cdr3_aa: CASSWGPGGLTNEKLFF
cdr3_nt: TGCGCCAGCAGCTGGGGCCCCGGGGGTCTGACTAATGAAAAACTGTTTTTT

d_call: TRBD2
v_call: TRBV5-1
clone_size: -
j_call: TRBJ2-3
cdr3_aa: CASSSGLAGGTPSTDTQYF
cdr3_nt: TGCGCCAGCAGCTCCGGACTAGCGGGGGGTACTCCTAGCACAGATACGCAGTATTTT

d_call: -
v_call: TRBV6-1
clone_size: -
j_call: TRBJ2-7
cdr3_aa: CASSRGEWEQYF
cdr3_nt: TGTGCCAGCAGCAGGGGGGAATGGGAGCAGTACTTC

d_call: -
v_call: TRBV25-1
clone_size: -
j_call: TRBJ1-1
cdr3_aa: CASSSRGGNTEAFF
cdr3_nt: TGTGCCAGCAGTTCGCGGGGTGGTAACACTGAAGCTTTCTTT

d_call: -
v_call: TRBV2
clone_size: -
j_call: TRBJ1-6
cdr3_aa: CATTPSQGGNSPLHF
cdr3_nt: TGTGCCACCACCCCATCCCAGGGAGGTAATTCACCCCTCCACTTT

d_call: -
v_call: TRBV7-2
clone_size: -
j_call: TRBJ2-1
cdr3_aa: CASSLMSSSNEQFF
cdr3_nt: TGTGCCAGCAGCTTAATGTCGTCCTCGAATGAGCAGTTCTTC

d_call: -
v_call: TRBV5-4
clone_size: few
j_call: TRBJ2-3
cdr3_aa: CASSTRQSTDTQYF
cdr3_nt: TGTGCCAGCAGCACCCGACAAAGCACAGATACGCAGTATTTT

d_call: TRBD1
v_call: TRBV19
clone_size: -
j_call: TRBJ2-2
cdr3_aa: CASMKGTVNTGELFF
cdr3_nt: TGTGCCAGTATGAAGGGGACAGTAAACACCGGGGAGCTGTTTTTT

d_call: -
v_call: TRBV29-1
clone_size: -
j_call: TRBJ1-2
cdr3_aa: CSVVLTDYGYTF
cdr3_nt: TGCAGCGTTGTGTTAACAGACTATGGCTACACCTTC

d_call: -
v_call: TRBV6-5
clone_size: -
j_call: TRBJ1-1
cdr3_aa: CASSYSARRGHTEAFF
cdr3_nt: TGTGCCAGCAGTTACTCGGCCCGGCGGGGGCACACTGAAGCTTTCTTT